These 5 T cell receptor beta chains originate from one sample sequenced in a study of blood T cells in healthy people across ages. Through a sample-barcoded 5' primer and a J-beta primer mix, a second PCR was run for roughly 6 to 12 cycles. TCRdb re-analysed the 5' RACE reads in MiXCR, keeping a single row per CDR3 protein. This table holds 730,000 or so distinct CDR3 sequences, roughly 41% found once. Sequences were obtained from blood. All receptors derive from a woman aged 60-75 years in good health.

The chain has TRBV20-1 and TRBJ2-1; D is unclear. Trimming pared 5 bases from V and 10 bases from J, leaving 12 bases between. Germline loops: CDR1 DFQATT, CDR2 SNEGSKA (reference sequence). The CDR3 spans 11 residues. In DNA form, the CDR3 reads TGCAGTGCTCCCGGAACAATAGAGCAGTTCTTC. Protein sequence: CSAPGTIEQFF.

In its sample, this clonotype was seen a few times. The V gene is TRBV30, the J gene TRBJ2-6; D remains unclear. The germline CDR1 and CDR2 sequences are GTSNPN and SVGIG (reference sequence). V was clipped by 3 bases and J by 1 base, with 10 bases between them. This CDR3 region has 15 residues. The CDR3 coding sequence is TGTGCCTGGAGATCCGCTCAATCTGGGGCCAACGTCCTGACTTTC. The encoded protein is CAWRSAQSGANVLTF.

CDR3 sequence (DNA): TGCAGCGTTTCCACGACAGGGAATAGCAATCAGCCCCAGCATTTT. It translates to CSVSTTGNSNQPQHF. The chain couples TRBV29-1 to TRBJ1-5, with 7 bases fitting TRBD1. The V and J ends lost 5 bases and 0 bases, in that order; junction bases with no gene match: 7. This CDR3 spans 15 amino acids. Germline CDR1 reads SQVTM; CDR2 reads ANQGSEA.

This sequence joins TRBV20-1 and TRBJ2-2; D gene ambiguous. CDR3 size: 15 residues. The ends were cut back, 2 bases at V and 6 bases at J, with 16 bases in the middle. Per the germline V gene, CDR1 is DFQATT and CDR2 is SNEGSKA (reference sequence). The CDR3 DNA sequence: TGCAGTGCTAGATACCGGGCAGATCGGGCCGGGGAGCTGTTTTTT. This codes for CSARYRADRAGELFF.

This clonotype was counted ten times or more. The chain has TRBV20-1 and TRBJ2-1, with 10 bases fitting TRBD1. The V and J ends lost 8 bases and 6 bases, in that order; junction bases with no gene match: 10. CDR1 is DFQATT and CDR2 is SNEGSKA in the germline V gene (reference sequence). This CDR3 has 14 amino acids. The CDR3 DNA reads TGCAGTCCGACGCCGGGACAGGGGATCAATGAGCAGTTCTTC. It codes for CSPTPGQGINEQFF.